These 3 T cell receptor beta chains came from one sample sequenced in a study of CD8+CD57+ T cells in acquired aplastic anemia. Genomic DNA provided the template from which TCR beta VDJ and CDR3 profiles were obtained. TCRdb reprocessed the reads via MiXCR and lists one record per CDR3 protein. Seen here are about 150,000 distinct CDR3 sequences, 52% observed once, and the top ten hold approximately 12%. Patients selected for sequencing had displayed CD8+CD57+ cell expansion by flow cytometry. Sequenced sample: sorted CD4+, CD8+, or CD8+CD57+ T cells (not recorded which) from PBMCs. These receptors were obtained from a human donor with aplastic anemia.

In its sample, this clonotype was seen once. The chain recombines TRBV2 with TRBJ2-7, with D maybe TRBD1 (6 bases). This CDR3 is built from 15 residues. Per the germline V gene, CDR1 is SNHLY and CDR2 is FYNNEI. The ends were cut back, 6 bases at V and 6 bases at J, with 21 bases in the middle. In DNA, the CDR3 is TGTGCCAGCAGGATCAGGACAGTGGGAGCCTTCGAGCAGTACTTC. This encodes CASRIRTVGAFEQYF. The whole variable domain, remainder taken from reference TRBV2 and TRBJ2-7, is EPEVTQTPSHQVTQMGQEVILRCVPISNHLYFYWYRQILGQKVEFLVSFYNNEISEKSEIFDDQFSVERPDGSNFTLKIRSTKLEDSAMYFCASRIRTVGAFEQYFGPGTRLTVT.

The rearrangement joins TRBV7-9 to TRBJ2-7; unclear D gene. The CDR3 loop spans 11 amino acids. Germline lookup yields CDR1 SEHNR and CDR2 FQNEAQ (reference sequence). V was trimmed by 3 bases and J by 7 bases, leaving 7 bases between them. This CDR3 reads CASSFAEEQYF. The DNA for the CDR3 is TGTGCCAGCAGCTTTGCTGAGGAGCAGTACTTC.

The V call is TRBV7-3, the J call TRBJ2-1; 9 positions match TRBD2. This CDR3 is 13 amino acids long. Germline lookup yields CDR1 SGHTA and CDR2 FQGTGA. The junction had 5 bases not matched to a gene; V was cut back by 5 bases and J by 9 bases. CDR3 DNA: TGTGCCAGCAGCACCGCGACTAGCGGTGAGCAGTTCTTC. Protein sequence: CASSTATSGEQFF.